The rows below give T cell receptor beta chains drawn from one sample of a study of early T cells in non-severe SARS-CoV-2 infection. TCRdb ran MiXCR on the 5' RACE reads and lists one entry per CDR3 protein. Of around 99,000 distinct CDR3 sequences in the sample, approximately 16% were seen once. The material sequenced was whole blood, taken at baseline. These receptors were obtained from an adult who was a healthcare worker with PCR-confirmed SARS-CoV-2 infection or an uninfected control (not recorded which). The CDR3 runs from the conserved cysteine through the conserved F or W. A D gene is named only where the DNA matches it firmly. The size field is filled for only some rows; it gives once, few, many or a size class.

j_gene: TRBJ2-7
v_gene: TRBV6-2/TRBV6-3
d_gene: NA
abundance: NA
CDR3nt: TGTGCCAGCAGTTACCCCGCCGGGAATTCCTACGAGCAGTACTTC
CDR3aa: CASSYPAGNSYEQYF

j_gene: TRBJ2-5
v_gene: TRBV20-1
d_gene: TRBD2
abundance: NA
CDR3nt: TGCAGTGCTACCAGCGGGACTCGACAAGAGACCCAGTACTTC
CDR3aa: CSATSGTRQETQYF

j_gene: TRBJ2-7
v_gene: TRBV28
d_gene: TRBD1
abundance: many
CDR3nt: TGTGCCAGCCGCGGACAGGGGGAGGGCGAGCAGTACTTC
CDR3aa: CASRGQGEGEQYF

j_gene: TRBJ2-1
v_gene: TRBV4-2
d_gene: TRBD2
abundance: once
CDR3nt: TGTGCCAGCGGTAGCGGGACTTCCTACAATGAGCAGTTCTTC
CDR3aa: CASGSGTSYNEQFF

j_gene: TRBJ2-7
v_gene: TRBV20-1
d_gene: TRBD2
abundance: few
CDR3nt: TGCAGTGCTCGACTAGCGGGAGTTAGCGAGCAGTACTTC
CDR3aa: CSARLAGVSEQYF

j_gene: TRBJ2-1
v_gene: TRBV5-1
d_gene: TRBD2
abundance: NA
CDR3nt: TGCGCCAGCAGCTTCGGAACCAACCTAGCGGGCGTAGTTGAGCAGTTCTTC
CDR3aa: CASSFGTNLAGVVEQFF

j_gene: TRBJ2-1
v_gene: TRBV20-1
d_gene: NA
abundance: NA
CDR3nt: TGCAGTGCTAGTAGGCAGAACAATGAGCAGTTCTTC
CDR3aa: CSASRQNNEQFF

j_gene: TRBJ1-6
v_gene: TRBV3-1
d_gene: NA
abundance: few
CDR3nt: TGTGCCAGCAGCCAAGGCACGGTCTTCGGTTCACCCCTCCACTTT
CDR3aa: CASSQGTVFGSPLHF

j_gene: TRBJ2-3
v_gene: TRBV7-9
d_gene: NA
abundance: many
CDR3nt: TGTGCCAGCAGCCCTATCGGAGTCACAGATACGCAGTATTTT
CDR3aa: CASSPIGVTDTQYF

j_gene: TRBJ2-3
v_gene: TRBV11-2
d_gene: NA
abundance: many
CDR3nt: TGTGCCAGCAGCTTAGAGATCCCAGATACGCAGTATTTT
CDR3aa: CASSLEIPDTQYF

j_gene: TRBJ2-5
v_gene: TRBV12-3/TRBV12-4
d_gene: NA
abundance: NA
CDR3nt: NA
CDR3aa: CASSFSGPETQYF

j_gene: TRBJ2-7
v_gene: TRBV11-2
d_gene: NA
abundance: NA
CDR3nt: TGTGCCAGCAGCTTAAGCCGTGCTGCCTACGAGCAGTACTTC
CDR3aa: CASSLSRAAYEQYF

j_gene: TRBJ1-1
v_gene: TRBV2
d_gene: TRBD1
abundance: few
CDR3nt: TGTGCCAGCAGTGAATTGAGGACAGGGACAGTTGAAGCTTTCTTT
CDR3aa: CASSELRTGTVEAFF

j_gene: TRBJ2-3
v_gene: TRBV12-3/TRBV12-4
d_gene: TRBD2
abundance: NA
CDR3nt: TGTGCCAGCAGTTTAGTCGGGGGGGGAGATACGCAGTATTTT
CDR3aa: CASSLVGGGDTQYF

j_gene: TRBJ2-3
v_gene: TRBV24-1
d_gene: NA
abundance: few
CDR3nt: TGTGCCACCAGTGATGACGGGGATACGCAGTATTTT
CDR3aa: CATSDDGDTQYF

j_gene: TRBJ2-7
v_gene: TRBV3-1
d_gene: NA
abundance: NA
CDR3nt: TGTGCCAGCAGCGGTCTAGAGGACGAGCAGTACTTC
CDR3aa: CASSGLEDEQYF

j_gene: TRBJ2-1
v_gene: TRBV12-3/TRBV12-4
d_gene: TRBD2
abundance: few
CDR3nt: TGTGCCAGCAGAACGCACCCCATAGCGGGAGATTCAGAAGATGAGCAGTTCTTC
CDR3aa: CASRTHPIAGDSEDEQFF

j_gene: TRBJ2-2
v_gene: TRBV7-9
d_gene: NA
abundance: few
CDR3nt: TGTGCCAGCAGCCGCGCCGGGCCTAACACCGGGGAGCTGTTTTTT
CDR3aa: CASSRAGPNTGELFF

j_gene: TRBJ2-1
v_gene: TRBV12-3/TRBV12-4
d_gene: TRBD1
abundance: NA
CDR3nt: TGTGCCAGCAGTTCCCGACAGGGACAGTTCTTC
CDR3aa: CASSSRQGQFF

j_gene: TRBJ2-1
v_gene: TRBV27
d_gene: NA
abundance: few
CDR3nt: TGTGCCAGCAGTTTCGGGCGGTACAATGAGCAGTTCTTC
CDR3aa: CASSFGRYNEQFF

j_gene: TRBJ2-2
v_gene: TRBV7-6
d_gene: NA
abundance: few
CDR3nt: TGTGCCAGCAGCCCCGGGGGTGCGGTCGCCGGGGAGCTGTTTTTT
CDR3aa: CASSPGGAVAGELFF

j_gene: TRBJ1-1
v_gene: TRBV12-3/TRBV12-4
d_gene: NA
abundance: few
CDR3nt: TGTGCCAGCTCCTTTGGGCGGAGCACTGAAGCTTTCTTT
CDR3aa: CASSFGRSTEAFF

j_gene: TRBJ2-7
v_gene: TRBV7-6
d_gene: NA
abundance: many
CDR3nt: TGTGCCAGCAGCTTGAGGAGCCTGAAGGCCTACTACGAGCAGTACTTC
CDR3aa: CASSLRSLKAYYEQYF

j_gene: TRBJ1-1
v_gene: TRBV4-1
d_gene: TRBD1
abundance: NA
CDR3nt: TGCGCCAGCAGCCTAGGGGCAGGGGGCGATCACACTGAAGCTTTCTTT
CDR3aa: CASSLGAGGDHTEAFF

j_gene: TRBJ1-2
v_gene: TRBV28
d_gene: NA
abundance: NA
CDR3nt: TGTGCCAGCAGTTTGAGCACTAACTATGGCTACACCTTC
CDR3aa: CASSLSTNYGYTF

j_gene: TRBJ2-5
v_gene: TRBV10-3
d_gene: TRBD1
abundance: NA
CDR3nt: TGTGCCGTCGGACAGGGAGAGACCCAGTACTTC
CDR3aa: CAVGQGETQYF

j_gene: TRBJ2-3
v_gene: TRBV14
d_gene: NA
abundance: NA
CDR3nt: TGTGCCAGCAGCCAGATCAGGGTCACAGATACGCAGTATTTT
CDR3aa: CASSQIRVTDTQYF

j_gene: TRBJ2-5
v_gene: TRBV12-3/TRBV12-4
d_gene: TRBD2
abundance: NA
CDR3nt: TGTGCCAGCCAGCGGGAGGGCCAAGAGACCCAGTACTTC
CDR3aa: CASQREGQETQYF

j_gene: TRBJ2-7
v_gene: TRBV10-3
d_gene: NA
abundance: NA
CDR3nt: TGTGCCATCAGCAGGGAGGCCGAGCAGTACTTC
CDR3aa: CAISREAEQYF

j_gene: TRBJ1-2
v_gene: TRBV12-5
d_gene: NA
abundance: NA
CDR3nt: TGTGCTAGTGGTTCTCTAGGACTTTTCGCAGGCGGCTATGGCTACACCTTC
CDR3aa: CASGSLGLFAGGYGYTF

j_gene: TRBJ2-1
v_gene: TRBV6-2/TRBV6-3
d_gene: NA
abundance: NA
CDR3nt: TGTGCCAGCAGTTACCCCGCAGATGAGCAGTTCTTC
CDR3aa: CASSYPADEQFF

j_gene: TRBJ2-3
v_gene: TRBV18
d_gene: NA
abundance: NA
CDR3nt: TGTGCCAGCTCACCTTCGGTCCGACAAGACACAGATACGCAGTATTTT
CDR3aa: CASSPSVRQDTDTQYF

j_gene: TRBJ2-1
v_gene: TRBV19
d_gene: NA
abundance: NA
CDR3nt: TGTGCCAGTAGTATGAGAGGCTTCGAGAGCTCCTACAATGAGCAGTTCTTC
CDR3aa: CASSMRGFESSYNEQFF

j_gene: TRBJ2-2
v_gene: TRBV9
d_gene: TRBD1
abundance: many
CDR3nt: TGTGCCAGCAGCCCATCCCCGGGACAGACATACACCGGGGAGCTGTTTTTT
CDR3aa: CASSPSPGQTYTGELFF

j_gene: TRBJ2-7
v_gene: TRBV18
d_gene: TRBD1
abundance: NA
CDR3nt: TGTGCCAGCTCACAACCGGGACAGGGGTTTTACGAGCAGTACTTC
CDR3aa: CASSQPGQGFYEQYF

j_gene: TRBJ1-2
v_gene: TRBV20-1
d_gene: TRBD1
abundance: few
CDR3nt: TGCAGTGCTGGCCTTGGGGGGACAGCCGGAGCTAACTATGGCTACACCTTC
CDR3aa: CSAGLGGTAGANYGYTF

j_gene: TRBJ1-3
v_gene: TRBV28
d_gene: NA
abundance: NA
CDR3nt: TGTGCCAGCAGTTTACTTTTTGGGACATTTGGAAACACCATATATTTT
CDR3aa: CASSLLFGTFGNTIYF

j_gene: TRBJ1-1
v_gene: TRBV12-3/TRBV12-4
d_gene: TRBD1
abundance: few
CDR3nt: TGTGCCAGCAGTCACAGGGGAGGTTTTATGAACACTGAAGCTTTCTTT
CDR3aa: CASSHRGGFMNTEAFF

j_gene: TRBJ2-2
v_gene: TRBV6-2/TRBV6-3
d_gene: NA
abundance: NA
CDR3nt: TGTGCCGGGCGGAGACAGGATTATACCGGGGAGCTGTTTTTT
CDR3aa: CAGRRQDYTGELFF

j_gene: TRBJ1-2
v_gene: TRBV20-1
d_gene: TRBD1
abundance: NA
CDR3nt: TGCAGTGCTCGAAATGACAGGGAAACAGTCTATGGCTACACCTTC
CDR3aa: CSARNDRETVYGYTF

j_gene: TRBJ1-2
v_gene: TRBV7-8
d_gene: TRBD1
abundance: many
CDR3nt: TGTGCCAGCAGCCCCAGCTGGGACAGGTATGGCTACACCTTC
CDR3aa: CASSPSWDRYGYTF

j_gene: TRBJ2-7
v_gene: TRBV5-5
d_gene: NA
abundance: few
CDR3nt: TGTGCCAGCAGCTTGCAAGGGGCAAGGTACGAGCAGTACTTC
CDR3aa: CASSLQGARYEQYF

j_gene: TRBJ2-7
v_gene: TRBV19
d_gene: TRBD2
abundance: NA
CDR3nt: TGTGCCAGTAGCGCGGGAGCCCACGAGCAGTACTTC
CDR3aa: CASSAGAHEQYF

j_gene: TRBJ2-1
v_gene: TRBV15
d_gene: TRBD2
abundance: many
CDR3nt: TGTGCCACCAGCAGGACTAGCGGCTACAATGAGCAGTTCTTC
CDR3aa: CATSRTSGYNEQFF

j_gene: TRBJ2-2
v_gene: TRBV12-3/TRBV12-4
d_gene: TRBD2
abundance: NA
CDR3nt: TGTGCCAGCAGACCTACAGCGGGAGGGGAGCTGTTTTTT
CDR3aa: CASRPTAGGELFF

j_gene: TRBJ2-7
v_gene: TRBV4-1
d_gene: TRBD2
abundance: few
CDR3nt: TGCGCCAGCAGCCCCGCGCTGGCGGGAGGGCCGTGGGAGCAGTACTTC
CDR3aa: CASSPALAGGPWEQYF

j_gene: TRBJ1-4
v_gene: TRBV5-1
d_gene: TRBD1
abundance: NA
CDR3nt: TGCGCCAGCAGCAGACAGGGGCTTAATGAAAAACTGTTTTTT
CDR3aa: CASSRQGLNEKLFF

j_gene: TRBJ2-1
v_gene: TRBV11-2
d_gene: TRBD2
abundance: few
CDR3nt: TGTGCCAGCACACCCGGGACTAGCCGGAATGAGCAGTTCTTC
CDR3aa: CASTPGTSRNEQFF

j_gene: TRBJ2-7
v_gene: TRBV20-1
d_gene: NA
abundance: NA
CDR3nt: TGCAGTGCTAGCGGGCCGGCCGAGCAGTACTTC
CDR3aa: CSASGPAEQYF

j_gene: TRBJ2-1
v_gene: TRBV27
d_gene: TRBD2
abundance: NA
CDR3nt: TGTGCCAGCAGTTCCCTGGGACTAGCGGGAGGGAGGAATGAGCAGTTCTTC
CDR3aa: CASSSLGLAGGRNEQFF

j_gene: TRBJ2-2
v_gene: TRBV19
d_gene: NA
abundance: few
CDR3nt: TGTGCCAGTGAGGTTGCGGGGGGGGAGCTGTTTTTT
CDR3aa: CASEVAGGELFF

j_gene: TRBJ2-4
v_gene: TRBV6-1
d_gene: NA
abundance: many
CDR3nt: TGTGCCAGCAGTGAGGCAGGGAGAGGGGACATTCAGTACTTC
CDR3aa: CASSEAGRGDIQYF

j_gene: TRBJ1-1
v_gene: TRBV4-3
d_gene: TRBD1
abundance: few
CDR3nt: TGCGCCAGCAGCCAAGATGTGACAGGGGACACTGAAGCTTTCTTT
CDR3aa: CASSQDVTGDTEAFF

j_gene: TRBJ2-3
v_gene: TRBV15
d_gene: TRBD2
abundance: NA
CDR3nt: TGTGCCACCAGCAGAGATGGGAGGGTGGACACAGATACGCAGTATTTT
CDR3aa: CATSRDGRVDTDTQYF